The 22 T cell receptor beta chains below come from one sample, sequenced in a study of blood T cell repertoires in COVID-19. Clones were read by immunoSEQ multiplex PCR, and TCRdb kept only the in-frame ones, dropping some. This table has about 190,000 clones, 90% appearing once. Sequencing was carried out using peripheral blood. All receptors derive from a man between 50 and 59 years old with acute or convalescent COVID-19.

DNA for the CDR3: TGTGCCAGCACCCCAGGAGCGGGAGGTTACAATGAGCAGTTCTTC. This translates into CASTPGAGGYNEQFF. This sequence joins TRBV7-2 and TRBJ2-1, with 9 bases identical to TRBD2. The CDR3 spans 15 residues. The J segment lost 4 bases and the V segment lost 7 bases, leaving 8 bases of the junction unmatched. The germline V gene has CDR1 SGHTA and CDR2 FQGNSA.

This sequence joins TRBV6-5 and TRBJ2-5; TRBD2 matches 12 bases. Unmatched junction bases numbered 1, after V lost 6 bases and J lost 5 bases. Germline V CDR1 and CDR2: MNHEY, SVGAGI. The CDR3 consists of 13 residues. For the CDR3, the DNA is TGTGCCAGCAGGACTAGCGGGAGTGAGACCCAGTACTTC. Its translation: CASRTSGSETQYF.

The chain has TRBV4-2 and TRBJ2-7; no clear D. The germline CDR1 and CDR2 sequences are LGHNA and YNFKEQ. Trimming removed 0 bases at V and 7 bases at J, with 10 bases between. The CDR3 sequence is 13 residues long. The CDR3 nucleotides are TGTGCCAGCAGCCAAGATCGCCTCAGGGAGCAGTACTTC. It is translated as CASSQDRLREQYF.

The V and J genes are TRBV19 and TRBJ1-1; 8 bases match TRBD1. There are 14 residues in the CDR3. Germline CDR1 LNHDA, CDR2 SQIVND (reference sequence). V shed 8 bases, J shed 8 bases, and the junction held 13 bases outside the gene matches. CDR3 sequence: CASCRGKDRGEAFF. The CDR3 region has the DNA TGTGCCAGTTGCCGGGGGAAAGACAGGGGAGAAGCTTTCTTT.

V is TRBV9 and J is TRBJ2-5; weak D call: TRBD2 (6 bases). CDR1 is SGDLS and CDR2 is YYNGEE in the germline V gene. Trimming left V 0 bases short and J 2 bases short, with 8 bases between. CDR3 length: 14 residues. The chain's CDR3 is CASSVDRGQETQYF. DNA for the CDR3: TGTGCCAGCAGCGTAGATCGGGGGCAAGAGACCCAGTACTTC.

The rearrangement links TRBV9 to TRBJ1-4; 9 bases align to TRBD1. Germline V gene sequence: CDR1 SGDLS, CDR2 YYNGEE. The ends lost 3 bases at V and 5 bases at J; junction bases unmatched: 5. The CDR3 has 15 residues. The CDR3 coding sequence is TGTGCCAGCAGCGGCTCCGGGACAGGGAATGAAAAACTGTTTTTT. Translated: CASSGSGTGNEKLFF.

This clone was counted a single time. This rearrangement joins TRBV5-1 to TRBJ1-6; D uncertain. The CDR3 consists of 15 residues. Trimming took 1 base from V and 3 from J, leaving 8 bases between them. CDR1 and CDR2 (germline): SGHRS, YFSETQ. The CDR3 region is CASSLRANYNSPLHF. CDR3 DNA sequence: TGCGCCAGCAGCTTGAGAGCGAACTATAATTCACCCCTCCACTTT.

The chain employs TRBV27 and TRBJ2-4, with a possible D match to TRBD2 (6 bases). Germline assignment: CDR1 MNHEY and CDR2 SMNVEV (reference sequence). The CDR3 consists of 15 residues. Trimming stripped 5 bases from V and 2 bases from J, with 13 bases between. In nucleotides, the CDR3 is TGTGCCAGCAGTCAAGGTGGGGGGACCAAAAACATTCAGTACTTC. This encodes CASSQGGGTKNIQYF.

This chain joins TRBV6-4 and TRBJ2-1; 10 bases match TRBD2. Germline V gives CDR1 MRHNA, CDR2 SNTAGT. CDR3 length equals 15 residues. V dropped 7 bases and J dropped 6; count of bases not matched to a gene: 9. The CDR3 sequence: CASMGTSVFPNEQFF. The DNA of the CDR3 is TGTGCCAGCATGGGGACTAGCGTATTTCCCAATGAGCAGTTCTTC.

This clone was seen once. The chain has TRBV29-1 and TRBJ2-1; TRBD1 might be the D (7 bases). The CDR3 is made up of 13 amino acids. Germline V gene lookup returns CDR1 SQVTM and CDR2 ANQGSEA. The V end was cut by 7 bases, the J end by 3 bases, with 13 bases between. CDR3 nucleotide sequence: TGCAGCGGACAGGGACTCCTCTACAATGAGCAGTTCTTC. It yields the protein CSGQGLLYNEQFF.

Only one count was recorded for this clone. CDR3 residues: CASSSQGADYGYTF. The CDR3 coding sequence is TGTGCCAGCAGTTCCCAGGGTGCTGACTATGGCTACACCTTC. The V call is TRBV11-1, the J call TRBJ1-2; TRBD1 is a possible D gene (5 bases). V was trimmed by 6 bases and J by 3 bases, leaving 14 bases between them. This CDR3 is built from 14 residues. The V gene's germline CDR1 is SGHAT and CDR2 FQDESV (reference sequence).

The chain is built from TRBV6-1 and TRBJ2-1; 7 positions match TRBD2. Germline CDR1 and CDR2: MNHNS and SASEGT. The CDR3 sequence is 15 residues long. After removal of 5 bases from V and 6 bases from J, the junction contained 10 bases not matched to a gene. The chain's CDR3 is CASSRPWGGTNEQFF. Here the CDR3 DNA reads TGTGCCAGCAGTCGCCCATGGGGGGGAACCAATGAGCAGTTCTTC.

This clone occurred a few times. V usage is TRBV5-4 and J usage is TRBJ2-2; tentatively, D is TRBD2 (7 bases). The germline gives CDR1 SGHNT, CDR2 YYREEE (reference sequence). The CDR3 is 15 residues long. V lost 1 base to trimming and J lost 4 bases, with 11 bases between them. The CDR3 is CASSLRGGVTGELFF. The CDR3 DNA reads as TGTGCCAGCAGCTTGCGAGGGGGGGTCACCGGGGAGCTGTTTTTT.

In regard to this clone: Other DNA sequences in this sample translate to the same CDR3. The chain joins TRBV29-1 to TRBJ1-5; 8 nucleotides line up with TRBD1. Germline CDR1 SQVTM, CDR2 ANQGSEA. V lost 6 bases to trimming and J lost 4 bases; unmatched junction nucleotides: 5. This CDR3 is 13 amino acids long. In DNA, the CDR3 is TGCAGCGTAGGACAGGGTCTGAATCAGCCCCAGCATTTT. Protein: CSVGQGLNQPQHF.

This clone was recorded once. The chain employs TRBV28 and TRBJ1-3; D possibly corresponds to TRBD1 (5 bases). This CDR3 contains 11 residues. V shed 6 bases and J shed 8 bases, with 8 bases lying between them. CDR1 is MDHEN, CDR2 SYDVKM, per germline. The DNA for the CDR3 is TGTGCCAGCAGAGAAGGGGACACCATATATTTT. Translated, it gives CASREGDTIYF.

The genes are TRBV30 and TRBJ1-1; D is possibly TRBD1 (6 bases). The germline V and J ends were trimmed by 5 bases and 0 bases, with 10 bases remaining between them. The CDR3 totals 13 residues. Germline V gene sequence: CDR1 GTSNPN, CDR2 SVGIG (reference sequence). The CDR3 region has the DNA TGTGCCTGGGGGGCAGGGGTGAACACTGAAGCTTTCTTT. This gives the protein CAWGAGVNTEAFF.

This chain links TRBV7-2 with TRBJ1-4; TRBD1 agrees at 8 bases. The CDR3 extends over 16 amino acids. CDR1 is SGHTA, CDR2 FQGNSA, per germline. V trimming: 6 bases; J trimming: 0 bases; junction bases outside the gene matches: 6. The CDR3 coding sequence is TGTGCCAGCAGGAGACAGGGGTTTGCAACTAATGAAAAACTGTTTTTT. Translated: CASRRQGFATNEKLFF.

The chain is built from TRBV6-2 or TRBV6-3 and TRBJ1-5; possibly TRBD1 for D (6 bases). V lost 5 bases, J lost 6 bases, and 17 bases lay in between. CDR3 length: 15 residues. Germline CDR1 reads MNHEY; CDR2 reads SVGEGT. In DNA form, the CDR3 reads TGTGCCAGCAGTACCTACAGGGCTGTCAGTCAGCCCCAGCATTTT. Protein sequence: CASSTYRAVSQPQHF.

V gene TRBV9 combines with J gene TRBJ2-5; D is possibly TRBD2 (6 bases). CDR3 size: 15 residues. The V end lost 0 bases, the J end lost 9 bases, and 18 bases lay between the germline ends. The germline V gene encodes CDR1 SGDLS and CDR2 YYNGEE. The CDR3 loop reads CASSVGTNDYESQYF. The CDR3 nucleotides are TGTGCCAGCAGCGTAGGGACTAACGATTACGAGTCCCAGTACTTC.

The rearrangement uses TRBV2 and TRBJ1-5, with TRBD1 identical over 9 bases. The junction had 4 bases not matched to a gene; V was cut back by 8 bases and J by 5 bases. The CDR3 is made up of 13 amino acids. CDR1 and CDR2 (germline): SNHLY, FYNNEI. The CDR3 is CASRWDRDQPQHF. The CDR3 DNA sequence: TGTGCCAGCCGTTGGGACAGGGATCAGCCCCAGCATTTT.

The gene calls are TRBV9 and TRBJ2-1; 12 bases fit TRBD2. The germline gives CDR1 SGDLS, CDR2 YYNGEE. With 0 bases clipped from V and 4 bases from J, the junction kept 8 bases outside the gene matches. The CDR3 has 18 amino acids. The CDR3 DNA reads TGTGCCAGCAGCGTAGGAACCCTAGCGGGGGGGGAATACAATGAGCAGTTCTTC. The encoded protein is CASSVGTLAGGEYNEQFF.

The chain uses TRBV7-2 and TRBJ2-1; 10 bases map to TRBD2. Germline assignment: CDR1 SGHTA and CDR2 FQGNSA. V lost 5 bases to trimming and J lost 1 base; unmatched junction nucleotides: 5. There are 16 residues in the CDR3. The CDR3 protein is CASSGSGGASYNEQFF. The CDR3 DNA reads as TGTGCCAGCAGCGGCAGCGGGGGGGCTTCCTACAATGAGCAGTTCTTC.